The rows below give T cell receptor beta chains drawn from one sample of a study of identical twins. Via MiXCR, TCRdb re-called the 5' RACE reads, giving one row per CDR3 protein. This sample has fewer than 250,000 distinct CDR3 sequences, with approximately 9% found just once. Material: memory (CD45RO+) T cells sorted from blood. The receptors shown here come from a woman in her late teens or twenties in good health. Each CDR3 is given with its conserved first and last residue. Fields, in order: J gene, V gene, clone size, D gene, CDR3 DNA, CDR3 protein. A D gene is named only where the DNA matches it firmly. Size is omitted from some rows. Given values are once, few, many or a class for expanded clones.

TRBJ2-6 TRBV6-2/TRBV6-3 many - TGTGCCAGCAGTTGGATATCTGGGGCCAACGTCCTGACTTTC CASSWISGANVLTF
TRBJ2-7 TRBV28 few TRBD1 TGTGCCAGCAGTTCCCCGGGACAGGGGGCGGGCGAGCAGTACTTC CASSSPGQGAGEQYF
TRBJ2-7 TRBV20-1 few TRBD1 TGCAGTGCTAGGAGTCAGGGGGCGCGTCTATACGAGCAGTACTTC CSARSQGARLYEQYF
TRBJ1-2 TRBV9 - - TGTGCCAGCAGCCTAGGGTTAAACTATGGCTACACCTTC CASSLGLNYGYTF
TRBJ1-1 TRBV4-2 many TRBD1 TGTGCCAGCAGCCCCTCAGCAGGGGGCGACTGGGGCACTGAAGCTTTCTTT CASSPSAGGDWGTEAFF
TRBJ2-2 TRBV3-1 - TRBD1 TGTGCCAGCAGCCATGGACAGGGGCCCACCGGGGAGCTGTTTTTT CASSHGQGPTGELFF
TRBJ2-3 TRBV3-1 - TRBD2 TGTGCCAGCAGCCAAGCGTGGCGGGGGGCCACAGATACGCAGTATTTT CASSQAWRGATDTQYF
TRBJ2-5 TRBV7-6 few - TGTGCCAGCAGCTTACAAAGTCTCGGGGAGACCCAGTACTTC CASSLQSLGETQYF
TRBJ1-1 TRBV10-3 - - TGTGCCATCAGTGAGTTAATGAACACTGAAGCTTTCTTT CAISELMNTEAFF
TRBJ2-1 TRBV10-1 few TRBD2 TGCGCCAGCAGTGGAGGTAGCGGGGTTGGTGAGCAGTTCTTC CASSGGSGVGEQFF
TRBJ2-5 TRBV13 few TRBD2 TGTGCCAGCAGTTGGACTAGCGGGGCTTCGACCCAGTACTTC CASSWTSGASTQYF
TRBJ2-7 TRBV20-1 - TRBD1 TGCAGTGCTAGTCCCGGGACAGGGAAATACTACGAGCAGTACTTC CSASPGTGKYYEQYF
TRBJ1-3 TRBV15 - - TGTGCCACCAGCAGAGACCCCCCAGGGAACTCCGGAAACACCATATATTTT CATSRDPPGNSGNTIYF
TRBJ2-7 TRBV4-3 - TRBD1 TGCGCCAGCAGCCAAGGAAGGACAGGTCCCTACGAGCAGTACTTC CASSQGRTGPYEQYF
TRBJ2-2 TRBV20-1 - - TGCAGTGCTAGGGGGACGGGCCTGCCCGGGGAGCTGTTTTTT CSARGTGLPGELFF
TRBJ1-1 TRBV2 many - TGTGCCAGCAGTGAAGCTGGGACGCCAAACACTGAAGCTTTCTTT CASSEAGTPNTEAFF
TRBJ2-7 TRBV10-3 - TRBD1 TGTGCCATCAGCGGACAGGGATCCTACGAGCAGTACTTC CAISGQGSYEQYF
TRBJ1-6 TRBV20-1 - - TGCAGTTCCCGCGATGACACGGACTCACCCCTCCACTTT CSSRDDTDSPLHF
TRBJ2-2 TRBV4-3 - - TGCGCCAGCAGCCAAGATTTGGAGTTAATCACCGGGGAGCTGTTTTTT CASSQDLELITGELFF
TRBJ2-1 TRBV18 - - TGTGCCAGCTCACCGACGTCGGGCCATGAGCAGTTCTTC CASSPTSGHEQFF
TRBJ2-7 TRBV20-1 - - TGCAGTGCTATGGGGGGTCTGGGGAACGAGCAGTACTTC CSAMGGLGNEQYF
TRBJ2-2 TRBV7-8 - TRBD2 TGTGCCAGCAGCAGAAGCGGGATTCGGCCCGGGGAGCTGTTTTTT CASSRSGIRPGELFF
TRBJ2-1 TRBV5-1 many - TGCGCCAGCGGTTCCGGGAGCGGCTACAATGAGCAGTTCTTC CASGSGSGYNEQFF
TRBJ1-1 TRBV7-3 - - TGTGCCAGCAGCTTAATGGGGGGCAGAATGAACACTGAAGCTTTCTTT CASSLMGGRMNTEAFF
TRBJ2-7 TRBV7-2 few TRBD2 TGTGCCAGCAGCTTAGCGGGACTAAATGCCGAGCAGTACTTC CASSLAGLNAEQYF
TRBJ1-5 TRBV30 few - TGTGCCCTGACTACCGGGGGCCAGCCCCAGCATTTT CALTTGGQPQHF
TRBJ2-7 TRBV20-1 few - TGCAGTGCTAGAGGAGTAGGGCGGGGCAGCTCCTACGAGCAGTACTTC CSARGVGRGSSYEQYF
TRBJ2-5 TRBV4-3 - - TGCGCCAGCAGCCGCCAAAGGGGGGAGACCCAGTACTTC CASSRQRGETQYF
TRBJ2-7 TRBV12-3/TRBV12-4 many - TGTGCCAGCAGTCCTCGGACTCTCTCCTACGAGCAGTACTTC CASSPRTLSYEQYF
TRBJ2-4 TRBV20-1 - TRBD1 TGCAGTGCTAGAGAAGACAGGGGTCAGTACTTC CSAREDRGQYF
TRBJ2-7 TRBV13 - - TGTGCCAGCAGCTTTTGGGGATTTGAGGAGCAGTACTTC CASSFWGFEEQYF
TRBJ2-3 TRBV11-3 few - TGTGCCAGCAGCTCATGGGACCTCGCGGTGGCAGATACGCAGTATTTT CASSSWDLAVADTQYF